This T cell receptor (beta chain) is drawn from a study of cytomegalovirus exposure and HLA in healthy donors. The sample holds a few counts of this clone. The PCR made use of 60 Vbeta and 13 Jbeta primers. Sequencing was performed with immunoSEQ multiplex PCR; in TCRdb, only in-frame clones are kept and a portion is missing. The table has 150,000 to 200,000 clones, under 80% seen once. V was pared by 0 bases and J by 1 base, with 9 bases between. Germline CDR1 reads LNHDA; CDR2 reads SQIVND (reference sequence). CDR3 length equals 15 residues. The chain uses TRBV19 and TRBJ2-5; perhaps TRBD1 as D (5 bases). The sample taken for sequencing was PBMCs. The origin of this receptor is a female donor in good health and CMV-seronegative. In DNA, the CDR3 is TGTGCCAGTAGTATAGATCTAGGGGCCCAAGAGACCCAGTACTTC. Its protein is CASSIDLGAQETQYF.